Included here is one TCR beta chain sequence, with context. These data originate in a study of long-term antiretroviral therapy in people with HIV. V shed 11 bases and J 0 bases; nucleotides not matched to a gene: 8. CDR3 length: 15 residues. Looked up from germline, CDR1 is SEHNR and CDR2 is FQNEAQ (reference sequence). The immunoSEQ assay was v3.0, run at survey level. Libraries were prepared by immunoSEQ multiplex PCR; TCRdb keeps only in-frame clonotypes and omits some of them. Here the sample spans 37,000 or so clones, around three quarters being singletons. The specimen was unsorted PBMCs, collected 3.4 years after starting antiretroviral therapy. The chain employs TRBV7-9 and TRBJ2-1, with 9 bases lining up with TRBD1. This clonotype originated in a man aged 30-40 years with HIV. This CDR3 reads CASTGDRDSYNEQFF. CDR3 bases: TGTGCCTCAACGGGGGACAGGGACTCCTACAATGAGCAGTTCTTC.